These 7 T cell receptor beta chains were sequenced from one sample in a study of OX40 agonist ivuxolimab in advanced cancers. Clones were sequenced by immunoSEQ multiplex PCR, and TCRdb holds only the in-frame ones, with some missing. The sample contains fewer than 80,000 clones, 70% to 90% of which appear only once. The input for sequencing was CD4+ or CD8+ T cells sorted from blood, taken in a trial of the OX40 agonist ivuxolimab. Receptors originate from an adult with an advanced solid tumor such as melanoma, head and neck, liver or kidney cancer.

The chain links TRBV28 to TRBJ2-7; D unclear. Germline V lookup: CDR1 MDHEN, CDR2 SYDVKM. Trimming pared 4 bases from V and 0 bases from J, leaving 1 base between. The CDR3 is 11 amino acids. In DNA, the CDR3 is TGTGCCAGCAGTTCCTCCTACGAGCAGTACTTC. Translated: CASSSSYEQYF.

This clone appeared once. The chain has TRBV2 and TRBJ2-1, with D unresolved. The germline gives CDR1 SNHLY, CDR2 FYNNEI. The V end lost 4 bases, the J end lost 0 bases, and 10 bases lay between the germline ends. The CDR3 covers 15 residues. The CDR3 is CASSGATSSYNEQFF. The CDR3 DNA sequence: TGTGCCAGCAGTGGGGCAACCTCCTCCTACAATGAGCAGTTCTTC.

V and J are TRBV5-1 and TRBJ2-2; D gene uncertain. Trimming took 3 bases from V and 6 from J, leaving 12 bases between them. Germline V gene data show CDR1 as SGHRS and CDR2 as YFSETQ. This CDR3 is built from 14 residues. The CDR3 sequence is CASSWTLGAGELFF. The DNA for the CDR3 is TGCGCCAGCAGCTGGACCCTTGGGGCCGGGGAGCTGTTTTTT.

The rearrangement joins TRBV6-6 to TRBJ2-7; TRBD1 aligns across 8 bases. CDR3 length: 16 amino acids. In germline, CDR1 is MNHNY, CDR2 SVGAGI (reference sequence). V was pared by 4 bases and J by 6 bases, with 14 bases of the junction left unmatched. The CDR3 coding sequence is TGTGCCAGCAGTTTCGACAGGGGCATTTCCTCGTCCGAGCAGTACTTC. Translation gives CASSFDRGISSSEQYF.

The gene calls are TRBV12-5 and TRBJ2-5, with D possibly TRBD1 on 6 matching bases. Per germline, CDR1 LGHNT and CDR2 FRNRAP. The CDR3 has 14 amino acids. Trimming cost V 7 bases and J 6 bases, with 18 bases left between them. The CDR3 sequence is CASAFPDRKKTQYF. The CDR3, as DNA: TGTGCTAGTGCCTTCCCCGACAGGAAGAAGACCCAGTACTTC. The entire variable domain, with the rest obtained from reference TRBV12-5 and TRBJ2-5, is as follows: DARVTQTPRHKVTEMGQEVTMRCQPILGHNTVFWYRQTMMQGLELLAYFRNRAPLDDSGMPKDRFSAEMPDATLATLKIQPSEPRDSAVYFCASAFPDRKKTQYFGPGTRLLVL.

The chain couples TRBV2 to TRBJ1-1; D gene unclear. Per germline, CDR1 SNHLY and CDR2 FYNNEI. CDR3 size: 13 residues. V lost 6 bases to trimming and J lost 1 base, with 9 bases between them. CDR3 nucleotides: TGTGCCAGCAGAAGACAACCGAACACTGAAGCTTTCTTT. It codes for CASRRQPNTEAFF.

The chain combines TRBV10-3 with TRBJ2-1; no reliable D call. This CDR3 has 15 residues. The germline gives CDR1 ENHRY, CDR2 SYGVKD. V was cut by 0 bases and J by 6 bases, with 12 bases left in between. The CDR3 is CAISESVTPTNEQFF. The DNA of the CDR3 is TGTGCCATCAGTGAGTCGGTGACCCCCACCAATGAGCAGTTCTTC.